This TCR beta chain is from a study of cytomegalovirus exposure and HLA in healthy donors. This clone was detected once. The donors were part of the validation cohort, which consisted of 120 subjects and was separate from the first cohort of several hundred subjects. This CDR3 is built from 15 residues. Unmatched junction bases numbered 4, after V lost 3 bases and J lost 1 base. CDR1 MDHEN and CDR2 SYDVKM come from the germline V gene. The repertoire was sequenced with immunoSEQ multiplex PCR; TCRdb's copy has only in-frame clones and lacks some. Of some 90,000 clones detected, roughly 96% appear once; the ten largest clones hold around 0.78%.

This sequence originates from a man younger than 35 in good health and CMV-seronegative. The V call is TRBV28, the J call TRBJ1-1; 8 positions agree with TRBD1. The specimen was PBMCs. In nucleotides, the CDR3 is TGTGCCAGCAGTTTTCAGGGGGCGTGGAACACTGAAGCTTTCTTT. Translated, it gives CASSFQGAWNTEAFF.